This T cell receptor (beta chain) stems from a study of shared clonotypes between healthy human individuals. General study findings and limits: Against clonotypes common to all four donors, non-shared ones had lower generation probabilities. In general, naive subsets displayed greater estimated richness than memory subsets did.

CDR3 length equals 13 residues. Germline V CDR1 and CDR2: SGHRS, YFSETQ. V gave up 4 bases and J gave up 3 bases, with 7 bases separating them. Comments on this clone: The antigen remains unidentified. This sample includes further DNA sequences coding for the same CDR3.

The protocol was immunoSEQ multiplex PCR, while the TCRdb copy is restricted to in-frame clones and leaves out a portion. The data contain about 1 million clones, around 78% of them singletons. Sequencing was carried out using memory CD4+ T cells from PBMCs. Subset reported: CD45RA-negative fraction. This sequence was found in a man between 18 and 29 years old in good health. Some clones in this sample may be carry-over from other donors' samples. The chain uses TRBV5-1 and TRBJ1-4; D unresolved. CDR3 protein: CASSRASNEKLFF. The CDR3 DNA reads TGCGCCAGCAGCAGGGCCTCTAATGAAAAACTGTTTTTT.